Listed below are T cell receptor beta chains from one sample, sequenced in a study of cytomegalovirus exposure and HLA in healthy donors. Here immunoSEQ multiplex PCR was the method, and the copy in TCRdb shows in-frame clones only, minus some. This sample has under 70,000 clones, with roughly 73% found just once. The sample consisted of PBMCs. The receptors derive from a male donor in good health and CMV-seropositive. The CDR3 runs from the conserved cysteine through the conserved F or W. The order of the fields is V gene, J gene, clone size, D gene, CDR3 DNA, CDR3 protein. A D gene is named only where the DNA matches it firmly. The size field is filled for only some rows; it gives once, few, many or a size class.

>TRBV5-1|TRBJ1-6|NA|NA
TGCGCCAGCAGCCTGAGACTCGTAAATAATTCACCCCTCCACTTT
CASSLRLVNNSPLHF
>TRBV29-1|TRBJ1-2|NA|NA
TGCAGCGTTGGAGCGGGGGGTTCGAGCGGCTACACCTTC
CSVGAGGSSGYTF
>TRBV7-9|TRBJ1-6|NA|NA
TGTGCCAGCAGCACTCCAGGACATAGTGGTTCACCCCTCCACTTT
CASSTPGHSGSPLHF
>TRBV19|TRBJ2-7|NA|NA
TGTGCCACCCGGGACAACTACGAGCAGTACTTC
CATRDNYEQYF
>TRBV6-5|TRBJ1-2|few|NA
TGTGCCAGCAGTTATCAGGGTAACTATGGCTACACCTTC
CASSYQGNYGYTF
>TRBV6-6|TRBJ2-7|NA|TRBD1
TGTGCCAGCAGTAGACAGGGCGACTCCTACGAGCAGTACTTC
CASSRQGDSYEQYF
>TRBV7-2|TRBJ2-5|NA|NA
TGTGCCAGCAGCTCAGGGTCGGGAGAGACCCAGTACTTC
CASSSGSGETQYF
>TRBV6-5|TRBJ1-5|NA|TRBD1
TGTGCCAGCAGCCTCGACAGGGGGAATAAGCCCCAGCATTTT
CASSLDRGNKPQHF
>TRBV27|TRBJ2-3|NA|NA
TGTGCCAGCAGTTTGGGCAACCCCTTGGCAGATACGCAGTATTTT
CASSLGNPLADTQYF
>TRBV28|TRBJ2-5|NA|TRBD2
TGTGCCAGCAGCCGAAGCGGGGGCCAAGAGACCCAGTACTTC
CASSRSGGQETQYF
>TRBV7-8|TRBJ1-6|NA|NA
TGTGCCAGCAGCCACCTTCGAGGGCTCGAGCATTCACCCCTCCACTTT
CASSHLRGLEHSPLHF
>TRBV9|TRBJ1-5|NA|NA
TGTGCCAGCAGCGTAGAGTATCAGGGATTGGGCAATCAGCCCCAGCATTTT
CASSVEYQGLGNQPQHF
>TRBV14|TRBJ2-7|NA|NA
TGTGCCAGCAGCTCTTCCTACGAGCAGTACTTC
CASSSSYEQYF
>TRBV5-4|TRBJ2-5|NA|NA
TGTGCCAGCAGTTCGGGAAAAGCAGGCCGGGAGACCCAGTACTTC
CASSSGKAGRETQYF
>TRBV5-1|TRBJ2-5|NA|NA
TGCGCCAGCAGCTTTCCGGGACAACAAGAGACCCAGTACTTC
CASSFPGQQETQYF
>TRBV4-1|TRBJ1-1|NA|TRBD1
TGCGCCAGCAGCCAAGATTGGACAGGGAACACTGAAGCTTTCTTT
CASSQDWTGNTEAFF
>TRBV5-1|TRBJ2-7|NA|TRBD1
TGCGCCAGCAAGAGACAGGGCGTGACCCCTCTCGAGCAGTACTTC
CASKRQGVTPLEQYF